This T cell receptor beta chain was identified during a study of blood T cell repertoires in COVID-19. Sequencing used immunoSEQ multiplex PCR; TCRdb keeps in-frame clones, though not all of them. The data show 150,000 to 200,000 clones, 80% to 90% seen once. The CDR3 totals 14 residues. V was shortened by 2 bases and J by 2 bases, with 9 bases between the two germline ends. Per the germline V gene, CDR1 is SGHVS and CDR2 is FQNEAQ. Specimen: peripheral blood. The source is an older woman with COVID-19, enrolled during active disease. The chain links TRBV7-8 to TRBJ1-2; D is ambiguous. The CDR3 here is CASSLLAANYGYTF. The CDR3 DNA sequence: TGTGCCAGCAGCTTATTAGCCGCGAACTATGGCTACACCTTC.